The present T cell receptor beta chain was sequenced within a study of blood T cell repertoires in COVID-19. Method: immunoSEQ multiplex PCR; TCRdb's copy keeps in-frame clones and lacks some. Among approximately 280,000 clones, around 83% were seen once, and the ten largest hold approximately 5%. CDR1 is MNHEY and CDR2 is SVGAGI in the germline V gene. CDR3 length equals 14 residues. V was clipped by 7 bases and J by 6 bases; unmatched bases: 7. Categorization into cohorts depended on clinical history that participants reported. Participants in the exposed group had met a COVID-19 case in the 2 weeks before joining the study.

The specimen was PBMCs or T cells enriched from blood (not recorded which). The TCR comes from a man between 35 and 55 years old who had been exposed to COVID-19. The chain is built from TRBV6-5 and TRBJ1-1; 11 positions agree with TRBD1. The CDR3 DNA is TGTGCCAGCATCACCGGACAGGGGGCCTCTGAAGCTTTCTTT. Protein: CASITGQGASEAFF.